These T cell receptor beta chains were read from a single sample in a study of CD8+ T cells in alopecia areata. Method: immunoSEQ multiplex PCR; TCRdb's copy keeps in-frame clones and lacks some. The profile shows 120,000 or so clones, about 60% of them singletons. Sequenced sample: CD4+ T cells sorted from blood. These receptors were taken from a human donor in good health. Both conserved end residues are part of each CDR3. D genes are given only for firm matches. Not all rows give a size; the values are once, few, many and, for expanded clones, a class.

size | J | V | D | CDR3 | DNA
. | TRBJ1-6 | TRBV30 | TRBD1 | CACQSGTVNSPLHF | TGTGCCTGTCAATCCGGGACAGTGAATTCACCCCTCCACTTT
few | TRBJ2-6 | TRBV30 | . | CAWGTGANVLTF | TGTGCCTGGGGCACGGGGGCCAACGTCCTGACTTTC
. | TRBJ2-5 | TRBV2 | . | CASTGAQETQYF | TGTGCCAGCACGGGGGCACAAGAGACCCAGTACTTC
. | TRBJ1-3 | TRBV28 | . | CASSLYQGPGNTIYF | TGTGCCAGCAGTTTATACCAGGGGCCTGGAAACACCATATATTTT
. | TRBJ2-5 | TRBV30 | TRBD2 | CAWGGGLVTQYF | TGTGCCTGGGGCGGGGGGCTGGTAACCCAGTACTTC
few | TRBJ2-5 | TRBV29-1 | . | CSVGDGQETQYF | TGCAGCGTGGGGGACGGTCAAGAGACCCAGTACTTC
. | TRBJ2-1 | TRBV29-1 | . | CSVTSGEAYNEQFF | TGCAGCGTCACATCCGGGGAAGCCTACAATGAGCAGTTCTTC
few | TRBJ1-1 | TRBV30 | . | CAWSVGQTNTEAFF | TGTGCCTGGAGTGTAGGGCAGACGAACACTGAAGCTTTCTTT
. | TRBJ2-7 | TRBV23-1 | TRBD1 | CASSQRGQAFSYEQYF | TGCGCCAGCAGCCAGAGAGGACAGGCTTTCTCCTACGAGCAGTACTTC
. | TRBJ1-3 | TRBV7-7 | . | CASSHPGTGNTIYF | TGTGCCAGCAGTCATCCAGGGACTGGAAACACCATATATTTT
. | TRBJ2-7 | TRBV2 | . | CASSVEDTSYEQYF | TGTGCCAGCAGTGTGGAGGACACCTCCTACGAGCAGTACTTC
once | TRBJ2-2 | TRBV2 | . | CASDRQNTGELFF | TGTGCCAGCGACCGACAGAACACCGGGGAGCTGTTTTTT
few | TRBJ2-7 | TRBV29-1 | TRBD1 | CSVARGSKDEQYF | TGCAGCGTTGCCAGGGGGAGTAAGGACGAGCAGTACTTC
once | TRBJ1-2 | TRBV7-2 | . | CASSFFSYGYTF | TGTGCCAGCAGCTTCTTCAGTTACGGCTACACCTTC
few | TRBJ2-2 | TRBV29-1 | TRBD1 | CSVLQGVHTGELFF | TGCAGCGTTCTCCAGGGGGTGCACACCGGGGAGCTGTTTTTT
. | TRBJ2-1 | TRBV4-1 | . | CASSQDTSTYNEQFF | TGCGCCAGCAGCCAAGATACCAGTACCTACAATGAGCAGTTCTTC
. | TRBJ2-3 | TRBV5-1 | . | CASSLGPSTDTQYF | TGCGCCAGCAGCTTGGGCCCAAGCACAGATACGCAGTATTTT
. | TRBJ2-4 | TRBV6-5 | . | CASSYGVAKNIQYF | TGTGCCAGCAGTTACGGTGTAGCCAAAAACATTCAGTACTTC
. | TRBJ2-5 | TRBV5-4 | . | CASSPEGTRETQYF | TGTGCCAGCAGCCCAGAGGGCACGAGGGAGACCCAGTACTTC
. | TRBJ2-7 | TRBV5-6 | . | CASTDRTLYEQYF | TGTGCCAGCACCGACAGGACACTTTACGAGCAGTACTTC
. | TRBJ1-1 | TRBV5-6 | . | CASSWGTETEAFF | TGTGCCAGCAGCTGGGGGACGGAGACTGAAGCTTTCTTT
. | TRBJ1-2 | TRBV30 | TRBD1 | CAWSVGQGASYGYTF | TGTGCCTGGAGTGTTGGACAGGGGGCCTCCTATGGCTACACCTTC
. | TRBJ1-1 | TRBV29-1 | TRBD1 | CSVDAGGNTEAFF | TGCAGCGTTGACGCAGGGGGGAACACTGAAGCTTTCTTT
few | TRBJ2-2 | TRBV2 | TRBD2 | CASSDLAGDKTGELFF | TGTGCCAGCAGTGACCTAGCGGGGGACAAAACCGGGGAGCTGTTTTTT
. | TRBJ2-5 | TRBV7-7 | TRBD1 | CASRGTGQETQYF | TGTGCCAGCAGAGGGACAGGGCAAGAGACCCAGTACTTC
. | TRBJ1-5 | TRBV30 | . | CAWSVLRGQPQHF | TGTGCCTGGAGTGTACTTAGGGGACAGCCCCAGCATTTT
. | TRBJ2-5 | TRBV29-1 | TRBD1 | CSVELSGTGLGAQYF | TGCAGCGTAGAGCTTTCCGGGACAGGGCTCGGGGCCCAGTACTTC
few | TRBJ1-4 | TRBV7-9 | . | CASSSRTEWNEKLFF | TGTGCCAGCAGCTCACGGACGGAATGGAATGAAAAACTGTTTTTT
. | TRBJ2-2 | TRBV5-1 | . | CASRQTARVNTGELFF | TGCGCCAGCAGGCAGACGGCCAGGGTGAACACCGGGGAGCTGTTTTTT
. | TRBJ1-6 | TRBV30 | . | CACGPRDNSPLHF | TGTGCCTGCGGGCCTCGAGATAATTCACCCCTCCACTTT
. | TRBJ1-4 | TRBV29-1 | TRBD1 | CSVRGPQGEDEKLFF | TGCAGCGTTAGGGGCCCCCAGGGGGAGGATGAAAAACTGTTTTTT
. | TRBJ1-1 | TRBV29-1 | TRBD1 | CSADRVGGTEAFF | TGCAGCGCCGACAGGGTCGGAGGCACTGAAGCTTTCTTT
. | TRBJ1-5 | TRBV18 | . | CASSPFYGDQPQHF | TGTGCCAGCTCACCATTCTATGGGGATCAGCCCCAGCATTTT
. | TRBJ1-1 | TRBV29-1 | . | CSVDPGRGEEAFF | TGCAGCGTTGACCCAGGTCGGGGCGAAGAAGCTTTCTTT
. | TRBJ1-2 | TRBV7-2 | TRBD1 | CASSSRTGNGYTF | TGTGCCAGCAGCTCGAGGACAGGGAATGGCTACACCTTC
. | TRBJ2-5 | TRBV5-1 | TRBD2 | CASSSGTSGGLGTQYF | TGCGCCAGCAGTTCCGGGACTAGCGGGGGTCTGGGGACCCAGTACTTC
. | TRBJ2-5 | TRBV4-1 | . | CASSQNPTVGQETQYF | TGCGCCAGCAGCCAGAACCCGACAGTGGGTCAAGAGACCCAGTACTTC
. | TRBJ2-5 | TRBV29-1 | . | CSGDFAETQYF | TGCAGCGGCGATTTCGCGGAGACCCAGTACTTC
many | TRBJ2-1 | TRBV10-3 | TRBD2 | CAIRAGTSGEYGQFF | TGTGCCATCAGAGCCGGGACTAGCGGGGAGTATGGGCAGTTCTTC
. | TRBJ1-6 | TRBV30 | . | CAWSVRVTSPLHF | TGTGCCTGGAGTGTGAGGGTTACTTCACCCCTCCACTTT
. | TRBJ1-2 | TRBV6-5 | . | CASKGGGNYGYTF | TGTGCCAGCAAGGGGGGCGGGAACTATGGCTACACCTTC
. | TRBJ2-7 | TRBV18 | . | CASRNSAYEQYF | TGTGCCAGCAGGAATTCGGCCTACGAGCAGTACTTC
. | TRBJ1-2 | TRBV29-1 | . | CSVEDLYRAHGYTF | TGCAGCGTTGAAGATTTGTACAGGGCTCATGGCTACACCTTC
. | TRBJ1-2 | TRBV5-4 | . | CASSLNNYGYTF | TGTGCCAGCAGCCTAAACAACTATGGCTACACCTTC
. | TRBJ2-7 | TRBV19 | . | CASSMDTYEQYF | TGTGCCAGTAGTATGGACACCTACGAGCAGTACTTC